The 10 T cell receptor beta chains reported below all come from one sample, sequenced in a study of cytomegalovirus exposure and HLA in healthy donors. Both 60 Vbeta primers and 13 Jbeta primers went into the PCR. Method: immunoSEQ multiplex PCR; TCRdb's copy keeps in-frame clones and lacks some. The table records around 200,000 clones, around 80% of them present only once. The sample consisted of PBMCs. The receptors were gathered from a woman aged 55-70 years in good health and CMV-seropositive.

Comments on this clone: A junction end diverges from the germline sequence, so it may reflect a read error. V is TRBV9 and J is TRBJ1-3; D is uncertain. The germline V gene has CDR1 SGDLS and CDR2 YYNGEE. The length of the CDR3 is 17 residues. The CDR3 DNA follows: TGTGCCAGCAGCGTAGGAGGGATGAAGGGTCCGGGAAGCACCATATATTTT. Its translation is CASSVGGMKGPGSTIYF. The full variable domain, in which reference TRBV9 and TRBJ1-3 provide the parts outside the CDR3, is DSGVTQTPKHLITATGQRVTLRCSPRSGDLSVYWYQQSLDQGLQFLIQYYNGEERAKGNILERFSAQQFPDLHSELNLSSLELGDSALYFCASSVGGMKGPGSTIYFGEGSWLTVV.

This clone showed up just once. The chain is built from TRBV5-1 and TRBJ2-7; TRBD2 matches at 10 bases. This CDR3 region has 20 residues. The V segment lost 0 bases and the J segment 2 bases; nucleotides outside the gene matches: 17. Germline V gene lookup returns CDR1 SGHRS and CDR2 YFSETQ. In DNA, the CDR3 is TGCGCCAGCAGCTTGGAAGAGGGGCGGAGCGGGGGGGCCTCTACCTACGAGCAGTACTTC. This gives the protein CASSLEEGRSGGASTYEQYF.

This clone showed up just a few times. The J gene is TRBJ2-3, the V gene TRBV25-1; D not resolved. The V end was cut by 4 bases, the J end by 0 bases, with 8 bases between. CDR3 length equals 14 residues. Germline V gene sequence: CDR1 MGHDK, CDR2 SYGVNS. This CDR3 is CASSVRSSTDTQYF. The CDR3 nucleotides are TGTGCCAGCAGTGTCCGGTCTAGCACAGATACGCAGTATTTT.

The chain carries TRBV2 and TRBJ1-1; D is undetermined. The V gene's germline CDR1 is SNHLY and CDR2 FYNNEI. The CDR3 loop spans 15 amino acids. V was cut by 7 bases and J by 6 bases, with 21 bases left in between. This chain's CDR3 is CASNAVGLGFSEAFF. CDR3 coding DNA: TGTGCCAGCAATGCGGTCGGTTTAGGATTCTCTGAAGCTTTCTTT.

The table lists this clone with a count of one. The J gene is TRBJ1-1, the V gene TRBV6-5, with 9 bases aligning to TRBD1. From germline, CDR1 is MNHEY and CDR2 SVGAGI. The CDR3 sequence is 15 residues long. Germline trimming cut 5 bases from V and 5 bases from J; bases unmatched to any gene: 9. The chain's CDR3 is CASSSVTGGWTEAFF. Written as DNA, the CDR3 is TGTGCCAGCAGTAGCGTAACAGGGGGCTGGACTGAAGCTTTCTTT.

The CDR3 spells CASSTGTGGNQPQHF. CDR3 in DNA: TGTGCCAGCAGCACCGGGACAGGGGGCAATCAGCCCCAGCATTTT. The chain employs TRBV6-5 and TRBJ1-5; 10 positions agree with TRBD1. From germline, CDR1 is MNHEY and CDR2 SVGAGI. The V and J ends lost 6 bases and 2 bases, in that order; junction bases with no gene match: 4. CDR3 length: 15 amino acids.

This clone appeared a few times. The chain uses TRBV5-1 and TRBJ2-2; D ambiguous. This CDR3 contains 12 residues. Germline values: CDR1 SGHRS, CDR2 YFSETQ. The V gene lost 6 bases and the J gene lost 6 bases, with 9 bases spanning the gap. The CDR3 loop reads CASIERAGELFF. In DNA, the CDR3 is TGCGCCAGCATCGAACGAGCCGGGGAGCTGTTTTTT.

In nucleotides, the CDR3 is TGTGCCAGTAGTATAAGCGGGCCGACGCTAGGATATGGCTACACCTTC. Translating it yields CASSISGPTLGYGYTF. This sequence joins TRBV19 and TRBJ1-2; D is uncertain. Germline V lookup: CDR1 LNHDA, CDR2 SQIVND (reference sequence). Trimming cost V 2 bases and J 5 bases, with 18 bases left between them. This CDR3 contains 16 residues.

This chain uses TRBV10-1 with TRBJ2-7; 8 positions match TRBD1. Germline CDR1 is WNHNN and CDR2 is SYGVQD (reference sequence). The CDR3 extends over 13 amino acids. Trimming cost V 7 bases and J 7 bases; bases outside gene matches: 9. This CDR3 is CASTVRQGPEQYF. In DNA form, the CDR3 reads TGCGCCAGCACCGTAAGACAGGGGCCTGAGCAGTACTTC.

This clone was counted once. The rearrangement links TRBV18 to TRBJ1-1, with TRBD1 matching 7 bases. The CDR3 contains 12 residues. J gave up 7 bases and V 6 bases, and 5 bases lay outside the gene matches. Germline CDR1 and CDR2: KGHSH and LQKENI. CDR3 region: CASSPDRVEAFF. CDR3 DNA sequence: TGTGCCAGCTCTCCCGACAGGGTTGAAGCTTTCTTT.